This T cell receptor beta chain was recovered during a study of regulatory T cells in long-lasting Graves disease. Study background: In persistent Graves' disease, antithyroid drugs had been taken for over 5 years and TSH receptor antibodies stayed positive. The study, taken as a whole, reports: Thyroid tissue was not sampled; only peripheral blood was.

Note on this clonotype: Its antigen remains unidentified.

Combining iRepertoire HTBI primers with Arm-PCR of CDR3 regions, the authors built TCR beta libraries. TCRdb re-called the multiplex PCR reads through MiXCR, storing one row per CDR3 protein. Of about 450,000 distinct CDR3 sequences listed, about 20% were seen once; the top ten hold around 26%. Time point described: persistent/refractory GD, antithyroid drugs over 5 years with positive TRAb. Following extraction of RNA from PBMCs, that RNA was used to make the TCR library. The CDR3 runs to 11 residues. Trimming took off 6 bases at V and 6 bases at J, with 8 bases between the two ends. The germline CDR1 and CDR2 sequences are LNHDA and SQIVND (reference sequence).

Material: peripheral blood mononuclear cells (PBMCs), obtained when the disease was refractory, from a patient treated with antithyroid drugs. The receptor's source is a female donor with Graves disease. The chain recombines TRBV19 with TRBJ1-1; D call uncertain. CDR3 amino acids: CASRIRSEAFF. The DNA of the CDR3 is TGTGCCAGTAGGATCAGGTCTGAAGCTTTCTTT.